This TCR beta chain was sequenced in a study of T cell responses to AZD1222 COVID-19 vaccine (dated by TCRdb to the early 2020s). Some background on the complete study: AZD1222 recipients with second doses at about 4 weeks or about 12 weeks were pooled, because spike-specific TCR depth and breadth did not differ between schedules. Trial participants were enrolled by age into subgroups of 18-55, 56-69 and 70-plus years, and around 140, 26 and 57 TCR-sequenced participants, respectively, were included in these subgroups. TCR sequencing covered more than 230 trial participants: 207 given two doses of AZD1222 and 26 given two doses of MenACWY control vaccine. Overall study outcomes, separate from this receptor: Conclusions about previously exposed vaccinees are limited because only six or seven AZD1222 recipients were SARS-CoV-2 seropositive at baseline. CD4 TCRs associated with the vaccine covered the entire spike protein, and the dominant responses were in regions 160-218 and 743-854. A significant rise in spike-specific TCR breadth and depth was observed after two AZD1222 doses relative to day 0 and relative to MenACWY recipients. Participants were mostly white British and included more females than males, and it was suggested by the authors that clonal diversity may have been underestimated. In the small 56-69-year group, the increase in depth fell short of significance, most likely because of low power. Because no day 14 peak-response samples were available, the repertoires could be characterized only after the peak T cell response. Nearly half of unique spike-specific TCRs reportedly recognized epitopes outside regions mutated in the B.1.351 and B.1.1.7 variants.

Per the publication, the time point label means: baseline before first vaccination. Samples from vaccinated people were obtained from the UK trials COV001 and COV002, which included a single-blind randomized controlled phase 2/3 trial of AZD1222 (ChAdOx1 nCoV-19) in healthy adults. For TCRbeta chain sequencing, PBMC samples were collected from trial participants at day 0 and at day 28 after the second dose. The CDR3 regions of human TCRbeta chains were subjected to immunosequencing. On the authors' methods: TCRs in the repertoires were matched against a reference library of SARS-CoV-2-specific TCRs that had been generated with the MIRA antigen-specificity platform. Breadth was defined as the fraction of unique TCRs that were SARS-CoV-2-associated. Depth was defined as the fraction of total T cells that were SARS-CoV-2-associated. Using the MIRA data, every spike-specific TCR was mapped to the spike region that the TCR reacted to and assigned to either a CD4 or a CD8 class. Log10-transformed breadth and depth values were compared by one-way ANOVA with Sidak's multiple comparisons tests. Drawn from immuneACCESS, this table holds only the in-frame rearrangements with V and J called that TCRdb kept. Clones are partly lost; checked studies trace under half to an unresolved V gene and leave the rest unexplained. V and J calls and clone size are given by that table; D and trimming were obtained from the DNA. The sample records around 150,000 clones, roughly 92% of which are singletons. Approximately 5.4% of the sample goes to the ten largest clones.

Details on this clone: Its cognate antigen has yet to be identified. No base quality information exists; no much larger clone differs at one position.

For CDR1 and CDR2, the germline V gene lists SQVTM and ANQGSEA. V is cut by 7 bases and J by 7 bases, and the space between the germline ends is 17 bases. The CDR3 starts with the cysteine, ends with the phenylalanine, and has 12 residues. Only CDR3 DNA is held: 36 bases, read in frame from base 1. Sequencing was performed on peripheral blood, taken on day 0 of AZD1222 vaccination. This TCR derives from an adult in good health. The V and J segments used are TRBV29-1 and TRBJ2-7; D gene: possibly TRBD2, on 6 matching bases. This receptor has the CDR3 CSASDPPGEQYF. The DNA sequence is given as TGCAGCGCTAGCGACCCGCCGGGGGAGCAGTACTTC.